These T cell receptor beta chains were read from a single sample in a study of T cell changes during pregnancy in multiple sclerosis. Data came from immunoSEQ multiplex PCR; TCRdb stores just in-frame clones and leaves some out. The data contain 40,000 to 45,000 clones, around 94% of them singletons. The sample was peripheral blood. These receptors originate from a female donor with multiple sclerosis, enrolled in a pregnancy study. CDR3s include the opening cysteine and the closing phenylalanine or tryptophan. D genes are given only for firm matches. The size of a clone is reported for some rows only, either as once, few or many, or as a class for expanded clones.

clone size | J gene | V gene | D gene | CDR3 DNA | CDR3 protein
few | TRBJ1-5 | TRBV19 | TRBD1 | TGTGCCAGTAGTACGATTAACAGGGGACTGGGACAGCCCCAGCATTTT | CASSTINRGLGQPQHF
NA | TRBJ1-5 | TRBV2 | NA | TGTGCCAGCAGTGTAAATGAAGGGGGCAATCAGCCCCAGCATTTT | CASSVNEGGNQPQHF
NA | TRBJ2-1 | TRBV7-2 | TRBD2 | TGTGCCAGCAGCCCAACTAGCGGAAATTACAATGAGCAGTTCTTC | CASSPTSGNYNEQFF
NA | TRBJ1-5 | TRBV7-2 | NA | TGTGCCAGCAGCGATACAGGGCTTTACCAGCCCCAGCATTTT | CASSDTGLYQPQHF
few | TRBJ2-7 | TRBV27 | NA | TGTGCCAGCAGCAAAACCCCGGAAACCTACTACGAGCAGTACTTC | CASSKTPETYYEQYF
NA | TRBJ2-7 | TRBV10-2 | NA | TGCGCCAGCAGTGAGAACAGGGGGGGCTACGAGCAGTACTTC | CASSENRGGYEQYF
NA | TRBJ1-1 | TRBV30 | NA | TGTGCCTGGAGTGTACTAGGAGGGGCCACTGAAGCTTTCTTT | CAWSVLGGATEAFF
NA | TRBJ2-1 | TRBV21-1 | NA | TGTGCCAGCAGCAGCCTAGCGGGACCAGACTACAATGAGCAGTTCTTC | CASSSLAGPDYNEQFF
NA | TRBJ2-7 | TRBV10-1 | NA | TGCGCCAGCAGTGAGGGGAACGAGCAGTACTTC | CASSEGNEQYF
NA | TRBJ2-7 | TRBV6-6 | TRBD1 | TGTGCCAGCAACGGGCCGGGACAGGGTAGCTACGAGCAGTACTTC | CASNGPGQGSYEQYF
once | TRBJ2-1 | TRBV6-5 | NA | TGTGCCAGCAGTTCAGACGGGAGTAAAAATGAGCAGTTCTTC | CASSSDGSKNEQFF
NA | TRBJ2-7 | TRBV5-1 | NA | TGCGCCAGCAGCTTGGACACCTACGAGCAGTACTTC | CASSLDTYEQYF
NA | TRBJ1-2 | TRBV9 | NA | TGTGCCAGCAGCGTTGGCCAGGGAATGAAGTTTTCCCATGGCTACACCTTC | CASSVGQGMKFSHGYTF
NA | TRBJ1-1 | TRBV5-5 | NA | TGTGCCAGCAGCTTGGTAAGGGCCACTGAAGCTTTCTTT | CASSLVRATEAFF
NA | TRBJ2-7 | TRBV7-2 | NA | TGTGCCAGCAGCCCGGGGACGGAAGGGTCTCAGTACTTC | CASSPGTEGSQYF
NA | TRBJ2-7 | TRBV7-8 | NA | TGTGCCAGCAGCTCCAGGGGCACATACGAGCAGTACTTC | CASSSRGTYEQYF
NA | TRBJ1-1 | TRBV19 | NA | TGTGCCAGTAGTCTTATGACGGCGAAAGCGAACACTGAAGCTTTCTTT | CASSLMTAKANTEAFF
NA | TRBJ1-1 | TRBV28 | TRBD1 | TGTGCCAGCAGGCGACCGACAGGGATGGACACTGAAGCTTTCTTT | CASRRPTGMDTEAFF
NA | TRBJ2-3 | TRBV5-1 | TRBD1 | TGCGCCAGCAGCCCCGGACAGGGGACAGATACGCAGTATTTT | CASSPGQGTDTQYF
NA | TRBJ2-5 | TRBV5-1 | NA | TGCGCCAGCAGCTTTGCATGGGGAGACCAAGAGACCCAGTACTTC | CASSFAWGDQETQYF
NA | TRBJ2-1 | TRBV29-1 | NA | TGCAGCGTTGCCCCAGCTGGTGAGCAGTTCTTC | CSVAPAGEQFF
NA | TRBJ2-7 | TRBV11-2 | TRBD1 | TGTGCCAGCAGCTCCCTCAGGGGGCCTACCTCCTATGAGCAGTACTTC | CASSSLRGPTSYEQYF
few | TRBJ1-1 | TRBV29-1 | NA | TGCAGCGTTGAACCCCAGCATGAAGCTTTCTTT | CSVEPQHEAFF
NA | TRBJ2-7 | TRBV9 | NA | TGTGCCAGCAGTTGGCGGGACTCCTACGAGCAGTACTTC | CASSWRDSYEQYF
NA | TRBJ2-2 | TRBV19 | TRBD2 | TGTGCCAGTAGTGGTACTAGCGGGAGTCGCACCGGGGAGCTGTTTTTT | CASSGTSGSRTGELFF
NA | TRBJ2-1 | TRBV5-1 | TRBD2 | TGCGCCAGCAGATTCGGGGGGGACTACAATGAGCAGTTCTTC | CASRFGGDYNEQFF